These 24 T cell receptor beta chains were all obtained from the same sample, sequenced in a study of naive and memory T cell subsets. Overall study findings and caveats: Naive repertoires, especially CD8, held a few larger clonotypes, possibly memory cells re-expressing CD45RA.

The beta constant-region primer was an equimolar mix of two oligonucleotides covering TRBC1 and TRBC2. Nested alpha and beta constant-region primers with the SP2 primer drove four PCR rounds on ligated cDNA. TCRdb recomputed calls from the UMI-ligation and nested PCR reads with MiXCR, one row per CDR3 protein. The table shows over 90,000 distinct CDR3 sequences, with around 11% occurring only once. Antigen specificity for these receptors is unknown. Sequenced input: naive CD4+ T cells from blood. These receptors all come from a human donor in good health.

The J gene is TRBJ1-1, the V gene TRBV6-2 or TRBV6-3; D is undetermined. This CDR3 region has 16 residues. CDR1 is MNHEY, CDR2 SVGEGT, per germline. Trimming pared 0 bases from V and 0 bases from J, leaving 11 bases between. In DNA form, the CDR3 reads TGTGCCAGCAGTTACTCCGGTGAAGCCTTGAACACTGAAGCTTTCTTT. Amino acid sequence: CASSYSGEALNTEAFF.

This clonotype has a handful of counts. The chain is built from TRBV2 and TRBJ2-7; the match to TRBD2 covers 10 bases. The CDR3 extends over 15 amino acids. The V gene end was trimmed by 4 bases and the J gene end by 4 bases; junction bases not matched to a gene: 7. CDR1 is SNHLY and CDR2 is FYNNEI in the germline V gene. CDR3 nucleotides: TGTGCCAGCAGTGCGGTATCTAGCGGGAGTTACGAGCAGTACTTC. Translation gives CASSAVSSGSYEQYF.

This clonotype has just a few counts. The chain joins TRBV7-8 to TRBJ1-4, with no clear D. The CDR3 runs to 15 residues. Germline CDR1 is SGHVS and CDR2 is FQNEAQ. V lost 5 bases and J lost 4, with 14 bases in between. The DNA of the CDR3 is TGTGCCAGCAGCCCCGCGGGGAGATTTAATGAAAAACTGTTTTTT. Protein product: CASSPAGRFNEKLFF.

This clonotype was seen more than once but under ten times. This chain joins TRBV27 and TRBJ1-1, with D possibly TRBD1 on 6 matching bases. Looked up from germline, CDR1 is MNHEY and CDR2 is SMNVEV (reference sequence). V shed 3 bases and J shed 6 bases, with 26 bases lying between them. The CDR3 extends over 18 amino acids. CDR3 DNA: TGTGCCAGCAGTTTTCGGACAGCTAACAAAGGGGTTCTCGCTGAAGCTTTCTTT. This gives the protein CASSFRTANKGVLAEAFF.

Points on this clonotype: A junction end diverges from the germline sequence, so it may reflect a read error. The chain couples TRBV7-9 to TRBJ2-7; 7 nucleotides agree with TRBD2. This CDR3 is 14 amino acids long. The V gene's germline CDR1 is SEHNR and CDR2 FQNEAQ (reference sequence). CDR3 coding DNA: TGTGCCAACAGCGGGGCAGAAGGAGGTTACGAGCAGTACTTC. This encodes CANSGAEGGYEQYF.

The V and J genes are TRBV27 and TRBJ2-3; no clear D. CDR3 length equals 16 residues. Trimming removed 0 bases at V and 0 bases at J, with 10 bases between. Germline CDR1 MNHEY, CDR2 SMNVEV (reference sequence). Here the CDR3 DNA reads TGTGCCAGCAGTTTATCGATGCGGCGGAGCACAGATACGCAGTATTTT. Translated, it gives CASSLSMRRSTDTQYF.

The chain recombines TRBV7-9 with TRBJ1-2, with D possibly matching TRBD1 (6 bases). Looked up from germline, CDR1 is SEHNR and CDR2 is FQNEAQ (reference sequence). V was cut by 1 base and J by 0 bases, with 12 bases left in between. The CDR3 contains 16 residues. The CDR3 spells CASSLEGGIPNYGYTF. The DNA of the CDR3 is TGTGCCAGCAGCTTAGAGGGGGGGATCCCTAACTATGGCTACACCTTC. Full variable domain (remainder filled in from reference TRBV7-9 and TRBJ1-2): DTGVSQNPRHKITKRGQNVTFRCDPISEHNRLYWYRQTLGQGPEFLTYFQNEAQLEKSRLLSDRFSAERPKGSFSTLEIQRTEQGDSAMYLCASSLEGGIPNYGYTFGSGTRLTVV.

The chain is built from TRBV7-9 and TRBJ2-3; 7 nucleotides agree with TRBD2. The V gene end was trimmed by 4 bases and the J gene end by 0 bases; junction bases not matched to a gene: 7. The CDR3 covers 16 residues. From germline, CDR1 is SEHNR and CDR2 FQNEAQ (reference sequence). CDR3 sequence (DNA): TGTGCCAGCAGCTATGCGGCGGGAGTTAGCACAGATACGCAGTATTTT. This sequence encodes CASSYAAGVSTDTQYF. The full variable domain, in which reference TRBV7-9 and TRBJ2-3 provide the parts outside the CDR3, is DTGVSQNPRHKITKRGQNVTFRCDPISEHNRLYWYRQTLGQGPEFLTYFQNEAQLEKSRLLSDRFSAERPKGSFSTLEIQRTEQGDSAMYLCASSYAAGVSTDTQYFGPGTRLTVL.

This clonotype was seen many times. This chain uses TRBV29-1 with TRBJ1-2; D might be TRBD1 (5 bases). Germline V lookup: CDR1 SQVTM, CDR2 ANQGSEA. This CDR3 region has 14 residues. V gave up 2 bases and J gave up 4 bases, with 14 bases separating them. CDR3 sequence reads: CSVEWGGNVYGYTF. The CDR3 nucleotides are TGCAGCGTTGAATGGGGGGGGAATGTCTATGGCTACACCTTC.

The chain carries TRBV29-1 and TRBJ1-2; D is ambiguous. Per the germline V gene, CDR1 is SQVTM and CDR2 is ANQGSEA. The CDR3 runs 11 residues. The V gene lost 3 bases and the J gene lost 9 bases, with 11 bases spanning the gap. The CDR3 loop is CSVEASQRYTF. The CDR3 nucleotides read TGCAGCGTTGAGGCCAGTCAACGCTACACCTTC. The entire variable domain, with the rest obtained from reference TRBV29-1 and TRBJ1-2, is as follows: SAVISQKPSRDICQRGTSLTIQCQVDSQVTMMFWYRQQPGQSLTLIATANQGSEATYESGFVIDKFPISRPNLTFSTLTVSNMSPEDSSIYLCSVEASQRYTFGSGTRLTVV.

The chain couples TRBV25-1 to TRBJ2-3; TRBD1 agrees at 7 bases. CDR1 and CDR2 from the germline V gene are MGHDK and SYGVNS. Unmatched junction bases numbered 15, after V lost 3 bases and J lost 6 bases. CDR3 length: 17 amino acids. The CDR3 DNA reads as TGTGCCAGCAGTGATCCATACAGGGGCGGCCAGCCGGATACGCAGTATTTT. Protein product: CASSDPYRGGQPDTQYF.

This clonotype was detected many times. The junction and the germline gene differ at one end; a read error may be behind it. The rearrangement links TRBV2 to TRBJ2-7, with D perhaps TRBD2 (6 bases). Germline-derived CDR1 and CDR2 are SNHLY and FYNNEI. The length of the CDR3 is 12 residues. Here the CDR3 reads CASSELEGYPDF. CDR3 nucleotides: TGTGCCAGCAGTGAGTTGGAGGGCTACCCAGACTTC.

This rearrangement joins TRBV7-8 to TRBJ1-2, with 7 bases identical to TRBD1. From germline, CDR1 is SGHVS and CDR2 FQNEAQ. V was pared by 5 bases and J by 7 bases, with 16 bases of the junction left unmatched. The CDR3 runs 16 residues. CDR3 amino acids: CASSPGGGGQTGGYTF. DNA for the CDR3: TGTGCCAGCAGCCCAGGGGGGGGCGGACAAACTGGTGGCTACACCTTC.

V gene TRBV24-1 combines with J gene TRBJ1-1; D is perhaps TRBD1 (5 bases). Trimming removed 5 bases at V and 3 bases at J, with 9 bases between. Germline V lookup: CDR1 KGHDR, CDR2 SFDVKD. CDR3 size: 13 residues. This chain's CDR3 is CATSGREDTEAFF. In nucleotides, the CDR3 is TGTGCCACCAGTGGCAGGGAAGACACTGAAGCTTTCTTT.

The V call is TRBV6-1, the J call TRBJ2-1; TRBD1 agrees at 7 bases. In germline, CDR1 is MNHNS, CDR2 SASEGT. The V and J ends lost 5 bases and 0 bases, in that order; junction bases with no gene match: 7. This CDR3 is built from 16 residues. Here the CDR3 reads CASSYDRASSYNEQFF. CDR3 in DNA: TGTGCCAGCAGTTATGACAGGGCTAGCTCCTACAATGAGCAGTTCTTC.

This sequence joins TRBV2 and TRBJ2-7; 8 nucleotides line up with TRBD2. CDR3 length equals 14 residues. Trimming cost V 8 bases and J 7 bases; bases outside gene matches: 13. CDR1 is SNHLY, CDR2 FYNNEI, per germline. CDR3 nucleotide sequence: TGTGCCAGCTCCGAGCGGGGGACCACTAGAGAGCAGTACTTC. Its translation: CASSERGTTREQYF.

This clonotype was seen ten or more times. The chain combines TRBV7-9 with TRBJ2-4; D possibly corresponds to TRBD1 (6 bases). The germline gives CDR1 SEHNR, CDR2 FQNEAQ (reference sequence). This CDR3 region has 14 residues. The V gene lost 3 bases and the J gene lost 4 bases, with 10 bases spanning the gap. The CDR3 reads CASSLGTKKNIQYF. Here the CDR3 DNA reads TGTGCCAGCAGCTTGGGGACAAAGAAAAACATTCAGTACTTC. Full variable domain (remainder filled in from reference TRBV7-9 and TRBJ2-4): DTGVSQNPRHKITKRGQNVTFRCDPISEHNRLYWYRQTLGQGPEFLTYFQNEAQLEKSRLLSDRFSAERPKGSFSTLEIQRTEQGDSAMYLCASSLGTKKNIQYFGAGTRLSVL.

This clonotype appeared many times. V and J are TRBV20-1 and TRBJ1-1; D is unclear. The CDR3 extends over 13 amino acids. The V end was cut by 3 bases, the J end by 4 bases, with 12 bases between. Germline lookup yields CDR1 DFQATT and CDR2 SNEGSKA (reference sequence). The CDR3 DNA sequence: TGCAGTGCTAGGTCCGCGGGGAGCACTGAAGCTTTCTTT. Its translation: CSARSAGSTEAFF.

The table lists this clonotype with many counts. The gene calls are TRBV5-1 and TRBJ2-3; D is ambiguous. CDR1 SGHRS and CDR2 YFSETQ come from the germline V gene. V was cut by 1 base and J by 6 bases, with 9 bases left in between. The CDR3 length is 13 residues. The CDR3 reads CASSLSSRDTQYF. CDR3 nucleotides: TGCGCCAGCAGCTTGTCGTCCCGGGATACGCAGTATTTT.

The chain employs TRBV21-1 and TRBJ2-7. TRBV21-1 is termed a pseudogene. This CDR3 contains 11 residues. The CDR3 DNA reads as TGTGCCAGCAGCAAATCCCACGAGCAGTACTTC. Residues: CASSKSHEQYF.

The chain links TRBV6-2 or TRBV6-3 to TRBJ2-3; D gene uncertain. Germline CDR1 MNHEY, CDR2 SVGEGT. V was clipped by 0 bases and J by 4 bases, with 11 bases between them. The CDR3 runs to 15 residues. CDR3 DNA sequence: TGTGCCAGCAGTTACTCACCGTCCCCGGCAGATACGCAGTATTTT. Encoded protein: CASSYSPSPADTQYF.

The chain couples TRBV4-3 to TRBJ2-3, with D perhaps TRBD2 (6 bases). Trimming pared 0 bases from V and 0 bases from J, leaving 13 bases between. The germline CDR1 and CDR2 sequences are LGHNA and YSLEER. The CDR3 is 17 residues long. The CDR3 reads CASSQDFMRDSTDTQYF. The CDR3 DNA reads TGCGCCAGCAGCCAAGATTTTATGCGGGACAGCACAGATACGCAGTATTTT.

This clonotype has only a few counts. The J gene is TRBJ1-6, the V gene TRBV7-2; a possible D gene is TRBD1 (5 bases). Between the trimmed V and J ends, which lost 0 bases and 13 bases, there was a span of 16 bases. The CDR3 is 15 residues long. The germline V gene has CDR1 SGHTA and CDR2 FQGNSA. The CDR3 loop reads CASSLARVLVEPLHF. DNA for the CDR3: TGTGCCAGCAGCTTAGCCAGGGTCTTAGTGGAGCCCCTCCACTTT.

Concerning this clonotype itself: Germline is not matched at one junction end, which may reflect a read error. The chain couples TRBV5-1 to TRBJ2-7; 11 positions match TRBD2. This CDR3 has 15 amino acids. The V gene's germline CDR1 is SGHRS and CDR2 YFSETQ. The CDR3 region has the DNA TGCGCCAGCAGATTGGGCCTAGCGGGAGGTCGGGAGCAGTACTTC. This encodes CASRLGLAGGREQYF.